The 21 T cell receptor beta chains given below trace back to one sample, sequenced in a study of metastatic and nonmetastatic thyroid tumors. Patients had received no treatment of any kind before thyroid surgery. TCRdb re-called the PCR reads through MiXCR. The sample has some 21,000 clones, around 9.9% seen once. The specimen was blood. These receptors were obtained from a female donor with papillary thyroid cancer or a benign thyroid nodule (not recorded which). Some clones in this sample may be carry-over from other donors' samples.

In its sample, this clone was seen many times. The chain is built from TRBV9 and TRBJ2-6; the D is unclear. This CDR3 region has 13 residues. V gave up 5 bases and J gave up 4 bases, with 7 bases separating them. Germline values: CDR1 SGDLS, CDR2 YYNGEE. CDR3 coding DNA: TGTGCCAGCAGTCGCCCCGGGGCCAACGTCCTGACTTTC. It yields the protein CASSRPGANVLTF.

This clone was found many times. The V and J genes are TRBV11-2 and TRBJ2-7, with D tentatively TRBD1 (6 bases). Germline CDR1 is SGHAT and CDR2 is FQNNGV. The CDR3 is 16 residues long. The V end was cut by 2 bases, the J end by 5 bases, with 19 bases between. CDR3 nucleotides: TGTGCCAGCAGCTTATGGGGTTGGAGACAGGTCAACGAGCAGTACTTC. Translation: CASSLWGWRQVNEQYF.

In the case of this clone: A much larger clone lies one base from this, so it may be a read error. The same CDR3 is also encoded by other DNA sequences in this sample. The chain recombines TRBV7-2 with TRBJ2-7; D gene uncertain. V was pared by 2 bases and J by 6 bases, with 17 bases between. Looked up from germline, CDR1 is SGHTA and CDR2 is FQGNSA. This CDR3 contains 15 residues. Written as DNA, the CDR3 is TGTGCCAGCAGCTTAAGGGTCGTTAAGGGATTCGAGCAGTACTTC. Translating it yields CASSLRVVKGFEQYF.

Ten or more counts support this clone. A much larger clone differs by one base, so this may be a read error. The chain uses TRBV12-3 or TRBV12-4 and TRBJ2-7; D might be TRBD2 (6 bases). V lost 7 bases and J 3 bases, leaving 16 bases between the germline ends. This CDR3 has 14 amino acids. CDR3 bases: TGTGCCAGCAACCCGGGACGAGCGGGCTACGAGCAGTACTTC. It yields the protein CASNPGRAGYEQYF.

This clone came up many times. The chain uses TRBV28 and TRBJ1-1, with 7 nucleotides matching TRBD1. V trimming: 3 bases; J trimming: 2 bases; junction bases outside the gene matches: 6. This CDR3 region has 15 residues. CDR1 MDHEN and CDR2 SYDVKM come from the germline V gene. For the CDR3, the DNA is TGTGCCAGCAGTTTTTCCGACAGGGTTAACACTGAAGCTTTCTTT. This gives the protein CASSFSDRVNTEAFF.

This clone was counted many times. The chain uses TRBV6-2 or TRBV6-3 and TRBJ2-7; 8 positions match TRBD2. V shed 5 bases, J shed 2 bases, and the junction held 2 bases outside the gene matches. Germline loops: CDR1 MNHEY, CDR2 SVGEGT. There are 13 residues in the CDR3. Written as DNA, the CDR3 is TGTGCCAGCAGTGGTAGCGGGACCTACGAGCAGTACTTC. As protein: CASSGSGTYEQYF.

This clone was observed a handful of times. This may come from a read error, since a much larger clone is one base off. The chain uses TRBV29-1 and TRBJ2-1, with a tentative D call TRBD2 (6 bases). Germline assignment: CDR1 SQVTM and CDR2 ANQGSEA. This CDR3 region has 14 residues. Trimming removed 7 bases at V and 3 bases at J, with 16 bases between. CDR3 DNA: TGCAGCGCCCGAGGGGACTTGGTCTACAATGAGCAGTTCTTC. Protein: CSARGDLVYNEQFF.

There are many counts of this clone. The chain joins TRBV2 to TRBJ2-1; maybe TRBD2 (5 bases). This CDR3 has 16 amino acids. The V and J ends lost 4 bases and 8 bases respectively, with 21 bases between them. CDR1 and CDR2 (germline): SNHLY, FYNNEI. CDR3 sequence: CASSVSQRSSYDEQFF. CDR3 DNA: TGTGCCAGCAGTGTTTCTCAGCGGAGCTCTTACGATGAGCAGTTCTTC.

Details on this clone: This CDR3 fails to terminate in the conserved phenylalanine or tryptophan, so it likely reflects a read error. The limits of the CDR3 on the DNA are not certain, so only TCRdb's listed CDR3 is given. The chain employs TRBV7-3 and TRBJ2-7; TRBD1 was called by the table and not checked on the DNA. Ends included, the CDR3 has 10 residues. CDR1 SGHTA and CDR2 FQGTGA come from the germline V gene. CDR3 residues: CASSLEGWLP.

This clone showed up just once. CDR3 loop: CSARNAWDPWGEQYF. CDR3 DNA sequence: TGCAGTGCTCGAAACGCCTGGGACCCTTGGGGCGAGCAGTACTTC. The chain combines TRBV20-1 with TRBJ2-7; possibly TRBD1 or TRBD2 for D (5 bases each). The CDR3 extends over 15 amino acids. Deletions cut 5 bases from V and 6 bases from J, with 23 bases between. Germline values: CDR1 DFQATT, CDR2 SNEGSKA (reference sequence).

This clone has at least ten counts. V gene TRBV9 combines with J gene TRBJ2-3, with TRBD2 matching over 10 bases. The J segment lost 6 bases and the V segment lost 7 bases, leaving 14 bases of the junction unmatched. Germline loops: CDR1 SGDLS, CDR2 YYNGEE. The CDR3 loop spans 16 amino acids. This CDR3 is CASARASGGSVDTQYF. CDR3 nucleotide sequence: TGTGCCAGCGCGAGGGCTAGCGGGGGATCTGTGGATACGCAGTATTTT.

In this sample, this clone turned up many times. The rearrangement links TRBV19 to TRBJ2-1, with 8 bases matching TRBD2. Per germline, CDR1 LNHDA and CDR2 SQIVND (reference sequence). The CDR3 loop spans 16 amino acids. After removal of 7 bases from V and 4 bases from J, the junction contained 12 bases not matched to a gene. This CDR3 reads CASNPRGGLVYNEQFF. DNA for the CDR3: TGTGCCAGTAACCCCCGGGGGGGACTAGTGTACAATGAGCAGTTCTTC.

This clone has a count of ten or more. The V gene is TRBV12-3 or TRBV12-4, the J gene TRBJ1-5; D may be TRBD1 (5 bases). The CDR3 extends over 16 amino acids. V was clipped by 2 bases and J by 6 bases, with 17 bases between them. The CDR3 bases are TGTGCCAGCAGTTTAATGTTCACAGGTCTTTCTCAGCCCCAGCATTTT. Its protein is CASSLMFTGLSQPQHF.

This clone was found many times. For the CDR3, the DNA is TGTGCCAGCAGTCCGGGGGACAGGGTAAACGCTGAAGCTTTCTTT. Its protein product is CASSPGDRVNAEAFF. This chain joins TRBV28 and TRBJ1-1, with 9 bases identical to TRBD1. CDR1 and CDR2 (germline): MDHEN, SYDVKM. The CDR3 totals 15 residues. J gave up 6 bases and V 5 bases, and 10 bases lay outside the gene matches.

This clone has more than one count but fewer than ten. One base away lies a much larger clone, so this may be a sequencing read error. CDR3 DNA sequence: TGTGCCAGCAGCTTAAATCTATCCGGGGAGCTGTTTTTT. It translates to CASSLNLSGELFF. The rearrangement joins TRBV7-6 to TRBJ2-2; no firm D call. This CDR3 is 13 amino acids long. Germline lookup yields CDR1 SGHVS and CDR2 FNYEAQ. V shed 2 bases and J shed 6 bases, with 7 bases lying between them.

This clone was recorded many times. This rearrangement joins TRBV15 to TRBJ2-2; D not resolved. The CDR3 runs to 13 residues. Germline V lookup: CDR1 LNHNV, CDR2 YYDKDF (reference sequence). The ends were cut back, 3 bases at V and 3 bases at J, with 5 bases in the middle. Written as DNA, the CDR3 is TGTGCCACCAGCAGTCTCTACACCGGGGAGCTGTTTTTT. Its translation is CATSSLYTGELFF. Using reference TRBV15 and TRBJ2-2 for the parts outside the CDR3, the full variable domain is DAMVIQNPRYQVTQFGKPVTLSCSQTLNHNVMYWYQQKSSQAPKLLFHYYDKDFNNEADTPDNFQSRRPNTSFCFLDIRSPGLGDTAMYLCATSSLYTGELFFGEGSRLTVL.

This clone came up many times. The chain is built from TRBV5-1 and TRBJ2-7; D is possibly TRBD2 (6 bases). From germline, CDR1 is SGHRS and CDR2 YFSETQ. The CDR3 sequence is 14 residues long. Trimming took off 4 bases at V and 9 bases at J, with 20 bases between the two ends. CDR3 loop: CASSIGTSEAGQYF. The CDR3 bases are TGCGCCAGCAGCATAGGGACTTCTGAAGCCGGGCAGTACTTC.

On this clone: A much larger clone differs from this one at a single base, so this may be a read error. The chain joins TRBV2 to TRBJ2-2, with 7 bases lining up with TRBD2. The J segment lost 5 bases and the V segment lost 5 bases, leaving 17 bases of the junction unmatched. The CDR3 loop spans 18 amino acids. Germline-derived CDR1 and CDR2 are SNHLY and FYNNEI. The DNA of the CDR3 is TGTGCCAGCAGTCGGTGGAGCAGCGGGGTCCAGGAGACCGGGGAGCTGTTTTTT. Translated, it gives CASSRWSSGVQETGELFF. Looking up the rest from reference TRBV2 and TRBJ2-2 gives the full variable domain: EPEVTQTPSHQVTQMGQEVILRCVPISNHLYFYWYRQILGQKVEFLVSFYNNEISEKSEIFDDQFSVERPDGSNFTLKIRSTKLEDSAMYFCASSRWSSGVQETGELFFGEGSRLTVL.

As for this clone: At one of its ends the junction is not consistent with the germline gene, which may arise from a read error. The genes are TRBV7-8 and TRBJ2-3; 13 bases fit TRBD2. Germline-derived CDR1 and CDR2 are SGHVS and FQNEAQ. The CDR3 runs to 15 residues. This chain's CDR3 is CVSSLLAGGTDTQYF. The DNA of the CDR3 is TGTGTCAGCAGCTTACTAGCGGGGGGGACAGATACGCAGTATTTT.

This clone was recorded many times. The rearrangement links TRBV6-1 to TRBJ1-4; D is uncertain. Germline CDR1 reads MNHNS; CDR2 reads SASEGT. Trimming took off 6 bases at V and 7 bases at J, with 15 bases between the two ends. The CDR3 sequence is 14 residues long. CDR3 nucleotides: TGTGCCAGCAGGCTTAACTTTTTAGGTGAAAAACTGTTTTTT. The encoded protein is CASRLNFLGEKLFF.

The CDR3: CASILRPGELFF. DNA of the CDR3: TGTGCCAGCATCTTGCGTCCCGGGGAGCTGTTTTTT. The chain combines TRBV7-8 with TRBJ2-2; D uncertain. V was shortened by 7 bases and J by 6 bases, with 9 bases between the two germline ends. Germline V lookup: CDR1 SGHVS, CDR2 FQNEAQ. The CDR3 loop spans 12 amino acids.